This is a list of T cell receptor beta chains from one sample in a study of cytomegalovirus exposure and HLA in healthy donors. Only in-frame clones appear in the TCRdb table, and some are missing; sequencing was by immunoSEQ multiplex PCR. The sample yields under 250,000 clones, around 81% seen once. Sequencing was carried out using PBMCs. These receptor sequences come from a woman in her sixties or seventies in good health and CMV-seropositive. The CDR3 runs from the conserved cysteine through the conserved F or W. D genes are given only for firm matches. The size of a clone is reported for some rows only, either as once, few or many, or as a class for expanded clones.

abundance,j_gene,v_gene,d_gene,CDR3nt,CDR3aa
.,TRBJ2-5,TRBV11-2,TRBD2,TGTGCCAGCAGCCACAGTAGCGGGAGCCAAGAGACCCAGTACTTC,CASSHSSGSQETQYF
few,TRBJ2-2,TRBV5-1,.,TGCGCCAGCAGCTTGGAATGGCAGGCCCTCACCGGGGAGCTGTTTTTT,CASSLEWQALTGELFF
few,TRBJ2-7,TRBV6-1,TRBD1,TGTGCCAGCAGTGAATTGGGACAGGGTCGGCGCGAGCAGTACTTC,CASSELGQGRREQYF
.,TRBJ2-7,TRBV9,TRBD2,TGTGCCAGCAGCGTAGTGGATACTAGCGGCAGGGTCGAGCAGTACTTC,CASSVVDTSGRVEQYF
.,TRBJ2-1,TRBV10-2,.,TGCGCCAGCAGTGGGTCCCTCTTAGTGGATGAGCAGTTCTTC,CASSGSLLVDEQFF
.,TRBJ2-5,TRBV5-1,.,TGCGCCAGCAGCTTGGGTGGGAGTGAGCAGTACTTC,CASSLGGSEQYF
once,TRBJ2-3,TRBV25-1,.,TGTGCCAGCAGTGAATCCGGTAGCAGAGATACGCAGTATTTT,CASSESGSRDTQYF
.,TRBJ1-2,TRBV27,TRBD1,TGTGCCAGCAGGACCCTACAGGGGAGTAATCATGGCTACACCTTC,CASRTLQGSNHGYTF
.,TRBJ2-3,TRBV27,.,TGTGCCAGCAGTTCTCTTGCGGTATCTAGCACAGATACGCAGTATTTT,CASSSLAVSSTDTQYF
few,TRBJ2-1,TRBV5-5,TRBD2,TGTGCCAGCAGCTTGGGGGTATCCGGGACTAGACTTAAAAATGAGCAGTTCTTC,CASSLGVSGTRLKNEQFF
.,TRBJ2-2,TRBV5-8,TRBD2,TGTGCCAGCAGCTTCGGTAGCGGGAGTACCGGGGAGCTGTTTTTT,CASSFGSGSTGELFF
.,TRBJ1-5,TRBV18,.,TGTGCCAGCTCACCACTCGCAGGGTCTAATCAGCCCCAGCATTTT,CASSPLAGSNQPQHF
.,TRBJ2-7,TRBV5-1,TRBD2,TGCGCCAGCAGCTTGGTGCGGGAGGGCCTGGACGAGCAGTACTTC,CASSLVREGLDEQYF
.,TRBJ1-5,TRBV27,.,TGTGCCAGCAGTCGGGTACAAACAGGGAGTCAGCCCCAGCATTTT,CASSRVQTGSQPQHF
once,TRBJ1-5,TRBV2,.,TGTGCCAGCAGTGCAGAGGGTGCGAGTGTGGGGCCCCAGCATTTT,CASSAEGASVGPQHF
.,TRBJ1-1,TRBV11-2,.,TGTGCCAGCAGCTTAAGGCGGCGGGAGAACACTGAAGCTTTCTTT,CASSLRRRENTEAFF
.,TRBJ1-2,TRBV29-1,.,TGCAGCGTCGAGGGAGAATGGAAAGATGGCTACACCTTC,CSVEGEWKDGYTF
.,TRBJ1-5,TRBV4-2,.,TGTGCCAGCAGCCAAAGGGGGAGGGTAAGTCAGCCCCAGCATTTT,CASSQRGRVSQPQHF
.,TRBJ2-7,TRBV19,TRBD2,TGTGCCAGTAGTACCGCTTGGACTAGCGGGAGATGGACCTACGAGCAGTACTTC,CASSTAWTSGRWTYEQYF
.,TRBJ2-7,TRBV4-1,.,TGCGCCAGCAGCCCTATGGGGGGGCCGTCCTACGAGCAGTACTTC,CASSPMGGPSYEQYF
.,TRBJ1-5,TRBV20-1,.,TGCAGTGCTAGCGGGGGGGCGCCCCAGCATTTT,CSASGGAPQHF
few,TRBJ1-1,TRBV5-4,.,TGTGCCAGCAGCTTGGCCAATCAGGGAGGGACTGAAGCTTTCTTT,CASSLANQGGTEAFF
.,TRBJ2-4,TRBV7-9,.,TGTTCCAGCAGCTTTATCGGTCCCGGGACACAACCCAAAAACATTCAGTACTTC,CSSSFIGPGTQPKNIQYF
.,TRBJ1-2,TRBV10-3,.,TGTGCCATCAGTGCGCCCGAAGCTCAAGGCTACACCTTC,CAISAPEAQGYTF
.,TRBJ2-3,TRBV19,.,TGTGCCAGTAGTATCGGAGATACGCAGTATTTT,CASSIGDTQYF
.,TRBJ2-3,TRBV7-8,.,TGTGCCAGCAGCTTAGGGGTTAGCTCAGATACGCAGTATTTT,CASSLGVSSDTQYF
.,TRBJ2-2,TRBV9,.,TGTGCCAGCAGCGATAGCGGATCGAACACCGGGGAGCTGTTTTTT,CASSDSGSNTGELFF
.,TRBJ1-2,TRBV4-1,.,TGCGCCAGCAGCCAAGATTTGCAGGGTATCGACTATGGCTACACCTTC,CASSQDLQGIDYGYTF
.,TRBJ2-3,TRBV11-1,TRBD2,TGTGCCAGCAGCTTCCAAGTGGCTAGCGGGATCACAGATACGCAGTATTTT,CASSFQVASGITDTQYF
.,TRBJ2-3,TRBV7-9,TRBD1,TGTGCCAGCACAGCCGGGACAGCTAGCACAGATACGCAGTATTTT,CASTAGTASTDTQYF
.,TRBJ2-5,TRBV5-6,TRBD2,TGTGCCAGCAGCTTTTTTCGGTACGGGAGGAGCCAAGAGACCCAGTACTTC,CASSFFRYGRSQETQYF